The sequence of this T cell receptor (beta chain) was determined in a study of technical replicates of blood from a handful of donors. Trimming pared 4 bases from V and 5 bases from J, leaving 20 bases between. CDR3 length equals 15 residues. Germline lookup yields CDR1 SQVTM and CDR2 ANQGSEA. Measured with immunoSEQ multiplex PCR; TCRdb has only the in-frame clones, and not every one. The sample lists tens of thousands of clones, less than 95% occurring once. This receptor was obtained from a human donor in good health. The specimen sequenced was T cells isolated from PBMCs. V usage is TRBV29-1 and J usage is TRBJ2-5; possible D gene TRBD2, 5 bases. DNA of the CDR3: TGCAGCGTTGTACTAGGAAGGGCGACGGGGGAGACCCAGTACTTC. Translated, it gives CSVVLGRATGETQYF.